Sequencing of this TCR beta chain was carried out in a study of siplizumab effects on memory and regulatory T cells. Germline CDR1 reads SGHNT; CDR2 reads YYREEE (reference sequence). CDR3 size: 14 residues. Trimming cost V 2 bases and J 1 base, with 10 bases left between them. Assayed TCR templates numbered roughly 93,000 for each sample. Using immunoSEQ multiplex PCR, the repertoire was profiled, and TCRdb retains in-frame clones only, with some absent. The repertoire holds about 100,000 clones, with about 94% as singletons. Notes on the study in general: Proliferating Tregs taken from siplizumab cultures were not shown to have a confirmed suppressive function. Unstimulated naive T cells seemed to show more diversity than memory cells did, and they also seemed to be among the major contributors to the alloresponse.

Concerning this clone itself: Its antigen is unknown.

The sample consisted of non-Treg CD4+ T cells sorted from blood. The V gene is TRBV5-4, the J gene TRBJ2-7; perhaps TRBD1 as D (6 bases). This clonotype was sampled from a human donor in good health. CDR3 coding DNA: TGTGCCAGCAGCTTAAACAGGGCTTCCTACGAGCAGTACTTC. Translated: CASSLNRASYEQYF.